This TCR beta chain was sequenced in a study of T cells after posttransplantation cyclophosphamide. This clone appeared many times. V was trimmed by 4 bases and J by 5 bases, leaving 8 bases between them. The germline V gene encodes CDR1 MNHNS and CDR2 SASEGT. This CDR3 comprises 13 residues. This table comes from immunoSEQ multiplex PCR, and its TCRdb copy is limited to in-frame clones, with some not included. The sample was found to contain roughly 13,000 clones, and every one recurs. Cyclophosphamide on days +3 and +4 followed busulfan-fludarabine conditioning and a marrow graft. The source is a female patient in her 40s who received an allogeneic stem cell transplant from a related donor, was CMV-positive, and had no GVHD. T cells may partly derive from the graft donor. The chain joins TRBV6-1 to TRBJ1-4; perhaps TRBD1 as D (5 bases). The sample in question was PBMCs, obtained 950 to 1,200 days after allogeneic stem cell transplant with posttransplant cyclophosphamide. The CDR3 reads CASSGGRNEKLFF. In DNA, the CDR3 is TGTGCCAGCAGTGGGGGGAGGAATGAAAAACTGTTTTTT.